The following is a T cell receptor beta chain sequence with its context. Its specific antigen is unknown. Base qualities are not at hand, and no much larger clone is one base apart. This specimen belongs to a study of blood T cell repertoires in COVID-19 (dated by TCRdb to about 2020). About the investigation overall: The collaborator samples originated in the United States, Italy and Spain and spanned the acute and convalescent phases of COVID-19. The prospective study material was composed of cDNA or gDNA derived from T cells, B-cell-depleted T cells, or PBMCs. Deeply sampled blood TCRbeta repertoires from subjects exposed to, actively infected with, or recovered from COVID-19 were included in the dataset. A freely available public database, intended as a resource for researchers studying the immune response to SARS-CoV-2, is where the repertoires were released. The samples were drawn from the first 160 participants of the ongoing ImmuneRACE study and from more than 1,000 subjects provided by 6 global collaborators. The sample metadata nearly always contained a de-identified subject ID, COVID-19 status, age in years and sex. Where HLA class I and class II types were available, the types were taken from metadata supplied by the sample provider, not from assay-based typing. On the study overall, not on this receptor specifically: The amount of clinical and demographic metadata varied by source and participant and was provided uncurated.

The CDR3 contains 15 residues, cysteine and phenylalanine counted. The sequence is cut down to CDR3 DNA, 45 bases in frame from base 1. V has 4 bases trimmed and J has 4 bases trimmed; junction bases matching no gene number 6. The CDR1 and CDR2 encoded by the germline V gene are MNHEY and SVGAGI. Each collaborating institution followed its own protocols to collect whole blood in K2EDTA tubes. For TCRbeta analysis, collaborators shipped samples as frozen whole blood, isolated PBMCs, or DNA extracted from either of those sample types. The immunoSEQ Assay, a bias-controlled multiplex PCR, was used to amplify TCRbeta CDR3 regions from genomic DNA. For the original study's pipeline: The number of nucleated cells in each sample was estimated from the amplification of reference gene primers within the assay. To quantify the absolute abundance of each unique TCRbeta CDR3 rearrangement, sequence reads were collapsed and filtered. Productive Simpson clonality was computed per sample as the square root of Simpson's diversity index over productive rearrangements. The table comes from immuneACCESS by way of TCRdb, which keeps in-frame sequences with V and J called. Part of the clones is missing from these tables; in studies checked, under half for an unresolved V gene and the rest for unknown reasons. V and J calls and clone size follow that table, whereas D and trimming were derived from the DNA. The table for this sample lists about 95,000 clones; roughly four fifths of them were counted only once. The ten largest make up roughly 22% of the sample.

The receptor comes from a human donor in a cohort sampled during active COVID-19. The sequence is built from TRBV6-5 and TRBJ2-1; TRBD2 agrees with 8 junctional bases. The sample consisted of peripheral blood. The CDR3 is CASSSSSGRYNEQFF. DNA sequence: TGTGCCAGCAGTTCGTCTAGCGGGCGTTACAATGAGCAGTTCTTC.